Listed below are T cell receptor beta chains from one sample, sequenced in a study of somatic mutations in cytotoxic T cells in rheumatoid arthritis. Repertoires were generated with immunoSEQ multiplex PCR, while TCRdb's copy carries only in-frame clones and drops some. The sample holds nearly 11,000 clones; around four fifths are singletons and the top ten take under 10%. The material sequenced was CD8+ T cells sorted from blood. The receptors derive from a woman in her sixties or seventies with rheumatoid arthritis. Each CDR3 is given with its conserved first and last residue.

v_gene: TRBV9; CDR3aa: CASSFRDYKGPQFF
v_gene: TRBV7-9; CDR3aa: CASSRPAGRATDTQYF
v_gene: TRBV5-4; CDR3aa: CASSLEGRLFF
v_gene: TRBV30; CDR3aa: CAWTAPGEQFF
v_gene: TRBV13; CDR3aa: CASSSRTGQGELAFF
v_gene: TRBV28; CDR3aa: CASSLRQGNYEQYF
v_gene: TRBV27; CDR3aa: CASSFFGGTDTQYF
v_gene: TRBV6-5; CDR3aa: CASSYSFGDRGYEQYF
v_gene: TRBV27; CDR3aa: CASSSTGGLYEQYF
v_gene: TRBV15; CDR3aa: CATSRERRRDRSSYNEQFF
v_gene: TRBV15; CDR3aa: CATSRVPGQSTYEQYF
v_gene: TRBV7-9; CDR3aa: CASSGGDRAISGANVLTF
v_gene: TRBV29-1; CDR3aa: CSSPGGWGTGELFF
v_gene: TRBV11-2; CDR3aa: CASSLLAATDTQYF
v_gene: TRBV7-2; CDR3aa: CASSRLAGETVGYEQYF
v_gene: TRBV7-9; CDR3aa: CASSGRDRGAPEAFF
v_gene: TRBV28; CDR3aa: CASSTPGQGPSYEQYF
v_gene: TRBV30; CDR3aa: CAWSWPQGPTDTQYF
v_gene: TRBV6-1; CDR3aa: CASWGGQRGYNEQFF
v_gene: TRBV11-2; CDR3aa: CASNYYASYEQYF
v_gene: TRBV9; CDR3aa: CASSVEWDTQYF
v_gene: TRBV5-4; CDR3aa: CASSSRDSPYNEQFF
v_gene: TRBV15; CDR3aa: CATSRERTSGYEQYF
v_gene: TRBV10-3; CDR3aa: CAIVVGQGHEQYF
v_gene: TRBV5-4; CDR3aa: CASSSPPVGDNEQFF
v_gene: TRBV5-1; CDR3aa: CASSSYRGTGEKLFF
v_gene: TRBV5-1; CDR3aa: CASSLLRRQRQETQYF
v_gene: TRBV7-9; CDR3aa: CASSTGTLGYTF
v_gene: TRBV19; CDR3aa: CARDIKGRNTGELFF
v_gene: TRBV4-3; CDR3aa: CASSQVQGPYGYTF
v_gene: TRBV28; CDR3aa: CASNRDYEQYF
v_gene: TRBV5-5; CDR3aa: CASSYPGLDTDTQYF
v_gene: TRBV28; CDR3aa: CASSLGALAGGPDTQYF
v_gene: TRBV19; CDR3aa: CASSISSGSANEQFF
v_gene: TRBV7-9; CDR3aa: CASSGLGARDEQFF
v_gene: TRBV28; CDR3aa: CASSSPGGAYEQYF
v_gene: TRBV13; CDR3aa: CASKVQGMDEQFF
v_gene: TRBV7-3; CDR3aa: CASSLGTFNEQYF
v_gene: TRBV5-1; CDR3aa: CASSHQGEQYF
v_gene: TRBV5-5; CDR3aa: CASSLPVYGGEQFF
v_gene: TRBV5-6; CDR3aa: CASSLGRDTYYNEQFF
v_gene: TRBV2; CDR3aa: CASSNPGLNPYEQYF
v_gene: TRBV27; CDR3aa: CATEPLAGEGNEQFF
v_gene: TRBV19; CDR3aa: CASSGGTGGSYGYTF
v_gene: TRBV28; CDR3aa: CASSSGLPLGTEAFF